In this sample, the clone carrying this T cell receptor beta chain turned up many times. These data come from a study of T cells in Graves' hyperthyroidism and ophthalmopathy. The study defined stable Graves' hyperthyroidism as no ophthalmopathy progression within 18 months. There are 14 residues in the CDR3. V was clipped by 0 bases and J by 7 bases, with 10 bases between them. Amplified TCR beta CDR3 regions came from RNA transcripts. Initially, a first-round RT-PCR of the TCR CDR3 employed the HTBI primer set. MiXCR was run by TCRdb on the multiplex PCR reads, yielding one entry per CDR3 protein. The repertoire holds about 200,000 distinct CDR3 sequences, about a sixth seen once, with about 41% in the top ten.

The chain carries TRBV12-3 or TRBV12-4 and TRBJ2-1; D is possibly TRBD2 (7 bases). The sample was blood. The clonotype comes from a middle-aged man with Graves' hyperthyroidism. As DNA, the CDR3 is TGTGCCAGCAGTTTAGCGGGGGGGCTGAATGAGCAGTTCTTC. It is translated as CASSLAGGLNEQFF.